This T cell receptor (beta chain) was sequenced for a study of radiation and T cells in renal cell carcinoma. Time point noted: baseline pretreatment blood. Sample treatment: 15 Gy SBRT to primary tumor, nephrectomy 4 weeks later. Clear cell pathology was present in this patient's renal cell carcinoma. Data came from immunoSEQ multiplex PCR; TCRdb stores just in-frame clones and leaves some out. The repertoire includes roughly 53,000 clones, around 83% of them detected once, and roughly 33% sits in the top ten. The CDR3 runs 13 residues. V lost 3 bases and J lost 12, with 18 bases in between. Germline lookup yields CDR1 SGHDN and CDR2 FVKESK.

The chain joins TRBV14 to TRBJ2-7; TRBD1 is a possible D gene (6 bases). The material sequenced was blood, taken from a patient whose treatment included radiotherapy and nephrectomy. This clonotype was sampled from an older woman with renal cell carcinoma. CDR3 nucleotide sequence: TGTGCCAGCAGCCACCTCACAGGGTACATCCGGTACTTC. This sequence encodes CASSHLTGYIRYF.